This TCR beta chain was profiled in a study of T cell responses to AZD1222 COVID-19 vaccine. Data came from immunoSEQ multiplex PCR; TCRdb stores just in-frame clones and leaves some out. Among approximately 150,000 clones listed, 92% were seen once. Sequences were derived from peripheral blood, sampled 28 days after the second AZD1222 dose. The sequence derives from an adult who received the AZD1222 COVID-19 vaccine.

The CDR3 nucleotides are TGTGCCAGCAGCGGGTCAACCTACAATGAGCAGTTCTTC. This codes for CASSGSTYNEQFF. The genes are TRBV9 and TRBJ2-1; the D is unclear. This CDR3 contains 13 residues. The V and J ends lost 3 bases and 2 bases respectively, with 6 bases between them. CDR1 is SGDLS, CDR2 YYNGEE, per germline.